The clone carrying this TCR beta chain has just a few counts. Antigen unknown. This CDR3 has 15 amino acids. Trimming removed 0 bases at V and 0 bases at J, with 7 bases between. Germline lookup yields CDR1 SGHRS and CDR2 YFSETQ. This sample was included in a study of cytomegalovirus exposure and HLA in healthy donors. The study's findings and limits: With DRB1 most and HLA-C fewest, TCR association rates differed between HLA loci in a later analysis.

PCR involved 60 Vbeta and 13 Jbeta primers. How the authors handled the data: The authors later counted 75 million to 90 million unique TCR beta chains, approximately 12 million of them shared. Measured with immunoSEQ multiplex PCR; TCRdb has only the in-frame clones, and not every one. D and trimming come from the DNA, and the V and J calls and clone size come from that table. The top ten clones hold about 6.7% of a sample with some 140,000 clones, around 9% of them seen once. Sample: PBMCs. The chain has TRBV5-1 and TRBJ2-1; no definite D call. The TCR was taken from a woman aged 40 to 50 in good health and CMV-seropositive. The DNA for the CDR3 is TGCGCCAGCAGCTTGGCTGTGAGCTCCTACAATGAGCAGTTCTTC. It translates to CASSLAVSSYNEQFF.